This T cell receptor beta chain derives from a study of identical twins. Remarks on this clonotype: Its antigen remains unidentified.

Whole-study findings and limits: Model-predicted out-of-frame TCR alpha sharing fell below observed values in monozygotic twins. Rather than following the same donors, the conclusions depended on cross-sectional statistical analysis. Abundant beta clonotypes from cord blood bore fewer insertions; memory repertoires lacked this pattern.

TCRdb re-derived calls from the 5' RACE reads in MiXCR, one entry per CDR3 protein. Altogether 1.5 million to 2 million distinct CDR3 sequences are present, roughly 35% being singletons, with the ten largest covering 0.27%. The clonotype originates from a newborn girl in good health. Material for sequencing was cord blood.

CDR3 in DNA: TGTGCCAGCAGCCAAGGAACGGGGGGCGGTCAGCCCCAGCATTTT. Its translation is CASSQGTGGGQPQHF. This chain uses TRBV3-1 with TRBJ1-5, with a possible D match to TRBD1 (6 bases). V lost 1 base and J 6 bases, leaving 13 bases between the germline ends. From germline, CDR1 is LGHDT and CDR2 YNNKEL (reference sequence). The CDR3 runs to 15 residues. Filled out from reference TRBV3-1 and TRBJ1-5, the complete variable domain reads DTAVSQTPKYLVTQMGNDKSIKCEQNLGHDTMYWYKQDSKKFLKIMFSYNNKELIINETVPNRFSPKSPDKAHLNLHINSLELGDSAVYFCASSQGTGGGQPQHFGDGTRLSIL.